Sequencing of this TCR beta chain was carried out in a study of long-term antiretroviral therapy in people with HIV. General study findings and limits: The ART regimens used between the mid-2000s and the late 2010s may be less effective than current ones. Therapy changes, viral resistance and ART adherence were not documented in the available data.

V gave up 5 bases and J gave up 1 base, with 8 bases separating them. CDR3 length equals 13 residues. Germline CDR1 SGHDN, CDR2 FVKESK. Run at survey level, the immunoSEQ assay was version v3.0. Clones were read by immunoSEQ multiplex PCR, and TCRdb kept only the in-frame ones, dropping some. The table has roughly 14,000 clones, around 82% seen once. Per donor, a minimum of one pre-ART and a minimum of two post-ART PBMC samples were available. Each specimen consisted of about 0.95-11 million cryopreserved PBMC prior to extraction of DNA. As concerns this clone: Its specificity is not known.

The chain employs TRBV14 and TRBJ1-2; D ambiguous. Sequencing used unsorted PBMCs, obtained 3.1 years after starting antiretroviral therapy. The TCR originated in a middle-aged man with HIV. The CDR3 DNA reads as TGTGCCAGCAGCGCCGAGATTAACTATGGCTACACCTTC. This codes for CASSAEINYGYTF.